This TCR beta chain was identified during a study of response to subunit inactivated influenza vaccine. TCRdb reprocessed the RT-PCR reads via MiXCR and lists one record per CDR3 protein. The data hold about 830,000 distinct CDR3 sequences, with approximately 17% observed a single time. This clonotype showed up just a few times. Antigen specificity is unknown. Study-wide points: Authors suggested that a seasonal influenza vaccination recruits few new T cells each time.

The clonotype originates from a man aged 45-65 years who received an inactivated influenza vaccine. This sample comprised PBMCs from blood, obtained roughly 5 days after vaccination.

CDR3: CASSSHRGSYNEQFF. For the CDR3, the DNA is TGTGCCAGCAGCTCCCACAGAGGCTCCTACAATGAGCAGTTCTTC. The V call is TRBV7-8, the J call TRBJ2-1, with D unresolved. The germline V and J ends were trimmed by 4 bases and 0 bases, with 10 bases remaining between them. The germline V gene encodes CDR1 SGHVS and CDR2 FQNEAQ. This CDR3 is built from 15 residues.